The 14 T cell receptor beta chains given below trace back to one sample, sequenced in a study of PD-L1 blockade in urothelial cancer. Sequencing used immunoSEQ multiplex PCR; TCRdb keeps in-frame clones, though not all of them. The sample holds more than 85,000 clones, roughly nine tenths seen once. The sequences come from PBMCs, collected around atezolizumab (anti-PD-L1) treatment. These receptors all stem from an elderly woman with urothelial cancer.

The V gene is TRBV6-1, the J gene TRBJ2-5; D is uncertain. Germline CDR1 and CDR2: MNHNS and SASEGT. Trimming took off 5 bases at V and 2 bases at J, with 12 bases between the two ends. The CDR3 is 14 residues long. CDR3 bases: TGTGCCAGCAGTAAAACACCTTTACAAGAGACCCAGTACTTC. Translation gives CASSKTPLQETQYF.

In nucleotides, the CDR3 is TGTGCCAGCAGCTTGGGTCATCACGGCCTAGGTGAGCAGTTCTTC. Protein: CASSLGHHGLGEQFF. The V call is TRBV5-4, the J call TRBJ2-1; no clear D. CDR3 length equals 15 residues. V dropped 0 bases and J dropped 9 bases, with 16 bases sitting between them. The germline CDR1 and CDR2 sequences are SGHNT and YYREEE (reference sequence).

The J gene is TRBJ1-1, the V gene TRBV19; D not resolved. The V and J ends lost 7 bases and 8 bases respectively, with 11 bases between them. This CDR3 is 11 amino acids long. Germline lookup yields CDR1 LNHDA and CDR2 SQIVND (reference sequence). The CDR3 here is CASKEEGEAFF. In DNA, the CDR3 is TGTGCCAGTAAGGAGGAGGGAGAAGCTTTCTTT. The full variable domain, with the rest looked up from reference TRBV19 and TRBJ1-1, is DGGITQSPKYLFRKEGQNVTLSCEQNLNHDAMYWYRQDPGQGLRLIYYSQIVNDFQKGDIAEGYSVSREKKESFPLTVTSAQKNPTAFYLCASKEEGEAFFGQGTRLTVV.

The chain is built from TRBV7-2 and TRBJ2-1, with 11 bases matching TRBD2. Trimming cost V 6 bases and J 3 bases; bases outside gene matches: 4. CDR3 length: 15 residues. Germline values: CDR1 SGHTA, CDR2 FQGNSA. The CDR3, as DNA: TGTGCCAGCAGACGTACTAGCGGGGGCTACAATGAGCAGTTCTTC. It codes for CASRRTSGGYNEQFF.

This sequence joins TRBV7-8 and TRBJ1-1, with a weak D call TRBD1 (6 bases). The CDR3 is made up of 15 amino acids. The germline V gene has CDR1 SGHVS and CDR2 FQNEAQ. V was cut by 4 bases and J by 6 bases, with 18 bases left in between. The CDR3 DNA reads as TGTGCCAGCAGCTACACTACAGGGTTTGGGGCTGAAGCTTTCTTT. It is translated as CASSYTTGFGAEAFF.

The chain combines TRBV29-1 with TRBJ2-7; D uncertain. The germline V gene has CDR1 SQVTM and CDR2 ANQGSEA. Trimming pared 5 bases from V and 2 bases from J, leaving 10 bases between. The CDR3 is 12 residues long. The CDR3 protein is CSVLVLTYEQYF. In DNA form, the CDR3 reads TGCAGCGTTCTAGTTTTAACCTACGAGCAGTACTTC.

The chain recombines TRBV25-1 with TRBJ1-1; 8 nucleotides match TRBD1. This CDR3 has 14 amino acids. Germline CDR1 MGHDK, CDR2 SYGVNS. V dropped 5 bases and J dropped 4; count of bases not matched to a gene: 6. CDR3 DNA sequence: TGTGCCAGCAGTCGCACAGGGGGGAGCACTGAAGCTTTCTTT. It translates to CASSRTGGSTEAFF.

The chain has TRBV30 and TRBJ2-5, with 7 nucleotides matching TRBD1. Trimming cost V 2 bases and J 7 bases; bases outside gene matches: 10. CDR1 is GTSNPN and CDR2 is SVGIG in the germline V gene (reference sequence). CDR3 length: 14 residues. CDR3 nucleotide sequence: TGTGCCTGGAGTACCGGACTGTCAGGGGGGACCCAGTACTTC. It yields the protein CAWSTGLSGGTQYF. Combining the CDR3 with reference TRBV30 and TRBJ2-5 gives the whole variable domain SQTIHQWPATLVQPVGSPLSLECTVEGTSNPNLYWYRQAAGRGLQLLFYSVGIGQISSEVPQNLSASRPQDRQFILSSKKLLLSDSGFYLCAWSTGLSGGTQYFGPGTRLLVL.

Comment on this clone: Sequence at one end of the junction differs from germline and may be a read error. The rearrangement uses TRBV5-1 and TRBJ2-1; tentatively, D is TRBD1 (5 bases). From germline, CDR1 is SGHRS and CDR2 YFSETQ. This CDR3 has 12 amino acids. The CDR3 spells CASRLDNNEQFF. For the CDR3, the DNA is TGCGCCAGCAGATTGGACAACAATGAGCAGTTCTTC.

The chain's CDR3 is CASRPGTGKDQPQHF. The CDR3 DNA reads as TGTGCCAGTAGACCCGGGACAGGGAAAGATCAGCCCCAGCATTTT. The J gene is TRBJ1-5, the V gene TRBV19; 9 bases are a match to TRBD1. The trim removed 6 bases at V and 5 bases at J, leaving 8 bases unmatched. Germline values: CDR1 LNHDA, CDR2 SQIVND (reference sequence). The CDR3 is 15 amino acids.

The chain couples TRBV28 to TRBJ1-5; 8 bases match TRBD1. Germline trimming cut 5 bases from V and 3 bases from J; bases unmatched to any gene: 15. The CDR3 runs to 18 residues. Germline loops: CDR1 MDHEN, CDR2 SYDVKM. The CDR3 bases are TGTGCCAGCAGTCGCCGAAGAATACAGGGGGTAATCAATCAGCCCCAGCATTTT. This codes for CASSRRRIQGVINQPQHF.

The chain employs TRBV7-9 and TRBJ2-7; D unclear. Trimming pared 3 bases from V and 2 bases from J, leaving 2 bases between. The germline V gene encodes CDR1 SEHNR and CDR2 FQNEAQ (reference sequence). This CDR3 spans 11 amino acids. CDR3 nucleotide sequence: TGTGCCAGCAGCTTTACCTACGAGCAGTACTTC. Its protein is CASSFTYEQYF.

The rearrangement uses TRBV2 and TRBJ2-3; 9 nucleotides align to TRBD2. CDR1 is SNHLY, CDR2 FYNNEI, per germline. V shed 6 bases, J shed 5 bases, and the junction held 12 bases outside the gene matches. The CDR3 has 16 residues. The CDR3 protein is CASRPLGSGSQDTQYF. CDR3 nucleotide sequence: TGTGCCAGCAGGCCCCTGGGTAGCGGGAGTCAAGATACGCAGTATTTT.

The chain combines TRBV10-3 with TRBJ2-1; 8 bases map to TRBD2. V was pared by 7 bases and J by 5 bases, with 7 bases of the junction left unmatched. The CDR3 extends over 14 amino acids. Germline V gene data show CDR1 as ENHRY and CDR2 as SYGVKD. The CDR3 is CAINPGTRDNEQFF. The CDR3 coding sequence is TGTGCCATCAACCCCGGGACTAGAGACAATGAGCAGTTCTTC.